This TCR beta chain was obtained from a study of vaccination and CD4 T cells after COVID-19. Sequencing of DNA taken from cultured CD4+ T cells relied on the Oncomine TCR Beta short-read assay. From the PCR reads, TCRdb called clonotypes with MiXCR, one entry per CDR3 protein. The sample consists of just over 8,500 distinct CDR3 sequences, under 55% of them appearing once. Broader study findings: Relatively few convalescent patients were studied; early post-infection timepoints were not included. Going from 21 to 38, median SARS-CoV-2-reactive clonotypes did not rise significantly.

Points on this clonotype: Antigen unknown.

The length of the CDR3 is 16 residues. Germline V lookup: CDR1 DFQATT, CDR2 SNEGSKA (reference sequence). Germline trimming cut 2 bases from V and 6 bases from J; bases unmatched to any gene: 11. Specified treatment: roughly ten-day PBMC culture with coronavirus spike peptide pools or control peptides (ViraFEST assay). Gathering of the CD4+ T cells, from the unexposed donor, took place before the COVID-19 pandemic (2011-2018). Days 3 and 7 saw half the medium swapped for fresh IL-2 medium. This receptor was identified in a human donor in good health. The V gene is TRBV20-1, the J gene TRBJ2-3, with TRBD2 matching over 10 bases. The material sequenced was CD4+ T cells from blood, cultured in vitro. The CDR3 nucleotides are TGCAGTGCTAGACCGGTCGGAGCGGGGGGGTGGGATACGCAGTATTTT. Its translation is CSARPVGAGGWDTQYF.